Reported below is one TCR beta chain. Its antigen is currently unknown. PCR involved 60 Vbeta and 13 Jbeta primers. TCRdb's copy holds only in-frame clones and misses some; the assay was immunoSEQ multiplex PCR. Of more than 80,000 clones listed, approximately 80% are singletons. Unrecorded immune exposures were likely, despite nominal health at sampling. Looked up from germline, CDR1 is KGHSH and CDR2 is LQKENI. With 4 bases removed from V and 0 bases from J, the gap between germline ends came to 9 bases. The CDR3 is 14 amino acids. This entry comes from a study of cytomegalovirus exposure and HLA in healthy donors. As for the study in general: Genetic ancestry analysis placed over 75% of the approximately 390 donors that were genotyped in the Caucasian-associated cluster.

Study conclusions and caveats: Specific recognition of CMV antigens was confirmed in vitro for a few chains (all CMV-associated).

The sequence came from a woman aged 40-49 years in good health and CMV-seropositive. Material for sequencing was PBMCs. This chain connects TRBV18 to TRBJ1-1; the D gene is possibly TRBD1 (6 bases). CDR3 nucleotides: TGTGCCAGCTCACAGGACAGATTGAACACTGAAGCTTTCTTT. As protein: CASSQDRLNTEAFF.